The rows below give T cell receptor beta chains drawn from one sample of a study of prognosis after radiotherapy for stage I lung cancer. MiXCR, applied by TCRdb to the multiplex PCR reads, yields one record per CDR3 protein. The table has roughly 29,000 distinct CDR3 sequences, 30% to 40% seen once. Here the sequenced sample was PBMCs, taken before or after stereotactic body radiation therapy (not recorded which). The origin of the receptors is a donor of 50 years or more with non-small cell lung cancer. CDR3s include the opening cysteine and the closing phenylalanine or tryptophan. The order of the fields is CDR3 protein, CDR3 DNA, clone size, D gene, J gene, V gene. A D gene is named only where the DNA matches it firmly. A row's size may be missing; if present it is once, few, many or a size class.

CASSGGLINEQFF,TGTGCCAGCAGCGGCGGACTGATCAATGAGCAGTTCTTC,many,-,TRBJ2-1,TRBV9
CASSPKPPGTESNQPQHF,TGTGCCAGTAGTCCTAAGCCCCCCGGGACAGAGAGCAATCAGCCCCAGCATTTT,many,TRBD1,TRBJ1-5,TRBV19
CASSRIGETQYF,TGTGCCAGCAGCCGAATCGGGGAGACCCAGTACTTC,many,-,TRBJ2-5,TRBV14
CASSFLASASSGTNVLTF,TGCGCCAGCAGTTTTTTAGCTAGCGCGAGCTCTGGGACCAACGTCCTGACTTTC,-,-,TRBJ2-6,TRBV4-1
CASSQGRVDEKLFF,TGCGCCAGCAGCCAAGGCAGGGTGGATGAAAAACTGTTTTTT,many,-,TRBJ1-4,TRBV4-1
CASSEAGWSYEQYF,TGTGCCAGCAGTGAAGCCGGATGGTCCTACGAGCAGTACTTC,-,-,TRBJ2-7,TRBV6-2/TRBV6-3
CSANPQGEQYF,TGCAGCGCTAACCCCCAAGGAGAGCAGTACTTC,-,-,TRBJ2-7,TRBV20-1
CASRLQQNYGYTF,TGTGCCAGCAGGTTACAACAAAATTATGGCTACACCTTC,many,-,TRBJ1-2,TRBV6-1
CASSVGGWYQPQHF,TGTGCCAGCAGTGTAGGGGGATGGTATCAGCCCCAGCATTTT,-,-,TRBJ1-5,TRBV6-2/TRBV6-3
CASSYDSGGWNIQYF,TGTGCCAGCAGTTACGATAGTGGGGGATGGAACATTCAGTACTTC,many,-,TRBJ2-4,TRBV6-5
CSARPWSSYEQYF,TGCAGTGCTAGGCCGTGGAGCTCCTACGAGCAGTACTTC,many,-,TRBJ2-7,TRBV20-1